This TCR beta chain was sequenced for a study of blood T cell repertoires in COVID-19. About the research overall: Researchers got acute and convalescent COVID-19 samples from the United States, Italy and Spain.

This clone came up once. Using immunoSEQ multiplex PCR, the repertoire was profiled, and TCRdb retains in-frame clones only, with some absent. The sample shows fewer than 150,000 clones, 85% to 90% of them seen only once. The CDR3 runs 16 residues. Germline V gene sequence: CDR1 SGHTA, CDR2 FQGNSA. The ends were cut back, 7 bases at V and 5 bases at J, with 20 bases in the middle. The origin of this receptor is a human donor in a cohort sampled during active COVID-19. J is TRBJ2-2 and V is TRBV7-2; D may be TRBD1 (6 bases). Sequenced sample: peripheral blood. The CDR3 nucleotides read TGTGCCAGCACCCCAACCCGGGGACATTGGACCGGGGAGCTGTTTTTT. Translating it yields CASTPTRGHWTGELFF.